The 21 T cell receptor beta chains presented below share a single source sample, sequenced in a study of T cells in localized non-small cell lung cancer. Produced via immunoSEQ multiplex PCR; TCRdb's table is partial and in-frame only. This sample yields 25,000 to 35,000 clones, of which 84% are seen a single time; over 4.5% belongs to the top ten. This specimen was peripheral blood mononuclear cells, taken before any cancer treatment. The receptors were sampled from a man between 40 and 75 years old with stage III lung adenocarcinoma.

This sequence joins TRBV5-1 and TRBJ2-5; unclear D gene. CDR1 SGHRS and CDR2 YFSETQ come from the germline V gene. V was clipped by 1 base and J by 7 bases, with 8 bases between them. The CDR3 length is 12 residues. The CDR3 region has the DNA TGCGCCAGCAGCTTGCCAGAATCGACCCAGTACTTC. Its protein is CASSLPESTQYF.

V and J are TRBV7-9 and TRBJ2-2; 7 bases align to TRBD1. Germline V gene data show CDR1 as SEHNR and CDR2 as FQNEAQ (reference sequence). CDR3 length equals 15 residues. With V trimmed by 8 bases and J by 1 base, 7 bases remained unmatched. The CDR3 loop reads CASRPHRGNTGELFF. CDR3 nucleotide sequence: TGTGCCAGCCGTCCCCACAGGGGGAACACCGGGGAGCTGTTTTTT.

The chain has TRBV28 and TRBJ1-1; the D gene is possibly TRBD1 (6 bases). The CDR3 runs to 15 residues. CDR1 and CDR2 (germline): MDHEN, SYDVKM. The germline V and J ends were trimmed by 5 bases and 0 bases, with 13 bases remaining between them. The CDR3 loop reads CASSTHRALNTEAFF. The CDR3 DNA is TGTGCCAGCAGTACACACAGGGCATTGAACACTGAAGCTTTCTTT. The variable domain in full, with the rest retrieved from reference TRBV28 and TRBJ1-1, is DVKVTQSSRYLVKRTGEKVFLECVQDMDHENMFWYRQDPGLGLRLIYFSYDVKMKEKGDIPEGYSVSREKKERFSLILESASTNQTSMYLCASSTHRALNTEAFFGQGTRLTVV.

The V and J genes are TRBV27 and TRBJ2-7; possible D gene TRBD1, 6 bases. The CDR3 is 19 residues long. Trimming cost V 2 bases and J 3 bases, with 26 bases left between them. From germline, CDR1 is MNHEY and CDR2 SMNVEV (reference sequence). CDR3 sequence: CASSLVPTKMNRDNYEQYV. The DNA of the CDR3 is TGTGCCAGCAGTTTAGTTCCCACAAAGATGAACCGGGACAACTACGAGCAGTACGTC.

The genes are TRBV29-1 and TRBJ1-4; TRBD1 matches 8 bases. V lost 5 bases, J lost 1 base, and 3 bases stayed unmatched. Germline V gene sequence: CDR1 SQVTM, CDR2 ANQGSEA. CDR3 length equals 14 residues. The CDR3 region has the DNA TGCAGCGTTTACAGGGGGGGAACTAATGAAAAACTGTTTTTT. Its protein product is CSVYRGGTNEKLFF. Combining the CDR3 with reference TRBV29-1 and TRBJ1-4 gives the whole variable domain SAVISQKPSRDICQRGTSLTIQCQVDSQVTMMFWYRQQPGQSLTLIATANQGSEATYESGFVIDKFPISRPNLTFSTLTVSNMSPEDSSIYLCSVYRGGTNEKLFFGSGTQLSVL.

This sequence joins TRBV18 and TRBJ2-7; D uncertain. Germline assignment: CDR1 KGHSH and CDR2 LQKENI. The CDR3 length is 13 residues. The ends were cut back, 2 bases at V and 2 bases at J, with 7 bases in the middle. The CDR3 reads CASSPGVTYEQYF. The CDR3 bases are TGTGCCAGCTCACCAGGGGTAACCTACGAGCAGTACTTC. Using reference TRBV18 and TRBJ2-7 for the parts outside the CDR3, the full variable domain is NAGVMQNPRHLVRRRGQEARLRCSPMKGHSHVYWYRQLPEEGLKFMVYLQKENIIDESGMPKERFSAEFPKEGPSILRIQQVVRGDSAAYFCASSPGVTYEQYFGPGTRLTVT.

This rearrangement joins TRBV10-2 to TRBJ2-5; perhaps TRBD1 as D (5 bases). The germline V gene encodes CDR1 WSHSY and CDR2 SAAADI. The length of the CDR3 is 17 residues. The germline V and J ends were trimmed by 2 bases and 4 bases, with 20 bases remaining between them. The CDR3 region is CASSELALSGNLETQYF. The CDR3 DNA reads as TGCGCCAGCAGTGAGCTGGCCCTGTCAGGGAATTTAGAGACCCAGTACTTC.

The chain uses TRBV19 and TRBJ2-3; D gene ambiguous. CDR1 LNHDA and CDR2 SQIVND come from the germline V gene (reference sequence). The CDR3 loop spans 11 amino acids. V was cut by 8 bases and J by 2 bases, with 5 bases left in between. The CDR3 reads CASRHTDTQYF. The CDR3 coding sequence is TGTGCCAGTCGGCACACAGATACGCAGTATTTT.

Comments on this clone: This specimen includes other DNA sequences encoding the same CDR3. The genes are TRBV21-1 and TRBJ1-5. TRBV21-1 is recorded as a pseudogene. CDR3 size: 12 residues. The chain's CDR3 is CASSNPFGNRHF. The CDR3 DNA follows: TGTGCCAGCAGCAATCCTTTTGGGAACCGGCATTTT.

The chain combines TRBV5-4 with TRBJ2-7; TRBD2 matches 8 bases. The CDR3 runs to 15 residues. Germline V gene data show CDR1 as SGHNT and CDR2 as YYREEE (reference sequence). Losses at the gene ends were 0 bases for V and 0 bases for J; bases not matched to a gene: 2. CDR3 sequence (DNA): TGTGCCAGCAGCTTGGCCGGGACTAGCTCCTACGAGCAGTACTTC. It is translated as CASSLAGTSSYEQYF.

The chain joins TRBV30 to TRBJ2-4, with D hard to call. The V and J ends lost 0 bases and 5 bases respectively, with 14 bases between them. The CDR3 is 15 residues long. Per the germline V gene, CDR1 is GTSNPN and CDR2 is SVGIG (reference sequence). This CDR3 reads CAWSVRVNRQNIQYF. In nucleotides, the CDR3 is TGTGCCTGGAGTGTACGAGTAAATCGGCAAAACATTCAGTACTTC.

The table lists this clone with a few counts. The chain combines TRBV6-5 with TRBJ2-3, with TRBD2 matching 9 bases. The CDR3 has 15 residues. Germline values: CDR1 MNHEY, CDR2 SVGAGI. The trim removed 10 bases at V and 9 bases at J, leaving 17 bases unmatched. The CDR3 spells CATAESSGALGTQYF. The CDR3, as DNA: TGTGCCACCGCTGAGTCTAGCGGGGCCCTCGGGACGCAGTATTTT.

The J gene is TRBJ1-4, the V gene TRBV29-1, with 9 bases matching TRBD1. Germline assignment: CDR1 SQVTM and CDR2 ANQGSEA. V shed 7 bases and J 8 bases; nucleotides not matched to a gene: 5. The CDR3 is 12 residues long. As DNA, the CDR3 is TGCAGCGCTAGGACAGGGGAGGAAAAACTGTTTTTT. It encodes CSARTGEEKLFF.

A single count supports this clone. The J gene is TRBJ2-3, the V gene TRBV27, with 10 bases fitting TRBD2. The CDR3 runs to 18 residues. Germline trimming cut 5 bases from V and 0 bases from J; bases unmatched to any gene: 11. CDR1 is MNHEY, CDR2 SMNVEV, per germline (reference sequence). For the CDR3, the DNA is TGTGCCAGCAGTCACCCGACGGCTAGCGGGAGAAGCACAGATACGCAGTATTTT. Amino acids: CASSHPTASGRSTDTQYF.

This clone was counted once. This chain connects TRBV10-1 to TRBJ2-6, with D unresolved. Germline CDR1 and CDR2: WNHNN and SYGVQD (reference sequence). The CDR3 extends over 14 amino acids. The V and J ends lost 0 bases and 4 bases respectively, with 4 bases between them. The CDR3 protein is CASSESAGANVLTF. The CDR3 DNA sequence: TGCGCCAGCAGTGAGTCCGCCGGGGCCAACGTCCTGACTTTC.

The chain carries TRBV7-8 and TRBJ2-5, with D maybe TRBD2 (6 bases). With the DNA end fitting TRBJ2-7 better, the J assignment may be wrong. The germline V gene has CDR1 SGHVS and CDR2 FQNEAQ. The CDR3 extends over 15 amino acids. The CDR3 protein is CASSGYGSTSYEQYF. The CDR3 bases are TGTGCCAGCAGCGGATACGGGAGCACCTCCTACGAGCAGTACTTC.

The V gene is TRBV5-5, the J gene TRBJ1-1; tentatively, D is TRBD1 (6 bases). The CDR3 is 16 residues long. From germline, CDR1 is SGHKS and CDR2 YYEKEE (reference sequence). The germline V and J ends were trimmed by 0 bases and 2 bases, with 14 bases remaining between them. This chain's CDR3 is CASSLAGQGTNTEAFF. The CDR3 bases are TGTGCCAGCAGCTTGGCCGGCCAGGGGACCAACACTGAAGCTTTCTTT.

The chain has TRBV19 and TRBJ2-5; D is possibly TRBD1 (5 bases). The germline V gene has CDR1 LNHDA and CDR2 SQIVND (reference sequence). V shed 2 bases and J shed 9 bases, with 25 bases lying between them. This CDR3 contains 17 residues. The CDR3 bases are TGTGCCAGTAGTATACGCGGTAGACCCCAGGGTCAGGTGGCCCAGTACTTC. This sequence encodes CASSIRGRPQGQVAQYF.

V is TRBV5-5 and J is TRBJ1-5; D uncertain. The CDR3 has 17 residues. V was trimmed by 2 bases and J by 0 bases, leaving 15 bases between them. Looked up from germline, CDR1 is SGHKS and CDR2 is YYEKEE (reference sequence). The CDR3 protein is CASSLIPGSVSNQPQHF. DNA of the CDR3: TGTGCCAGCAGCTTAATCCCGGGATCCGTTAGCAATCAGCCCCAGCATTTT.

This chain's CDR3 is CASSLAGSETQYF. The CDR3 nucleotides read TGTGCCAGCAGCTTGGCGGGGTCAGAGACCCAGTACTTC. V usage is TRBV5-5 and J usage is TRBJ2-5; possibly TRBD2 for D (5 bases). This CDR3 spans 13 amino acids. Germline CDR1 SGHKS, CDR2 YYEKEE (reference sequence). V lost 0 bases to trimming and J lost 4 bases, with 7 bases between them. The complete variable domain, with remaining parts taken from reference TRBV5-5 and TRBJ2-5, reads DAGVTQSPTHLIKTRGQQVTLRCSPISGHKSVSWYQQVLGQGPQFIFQYYEKEERGRGNFPDRFSARQFPNYSSELNVNALLLGDSALYLCASSLAGSETQYFGPGTRLLVL.

J is TRBJ2-7 and V is TRBV5-1, with TRBD2 as a possible D gene (6 bases). Trimming pared 0 bases from V and 5 bases from J, leaving 24 bases between. CDR3 length: 18 residues. Germline lookup yields CDR1 SGHRS and CDR2 YFSETQ. As DNA, the CDR3 is TGCGCCAGCAGCTTGGCCGGGGTGAGGCCCGGACTACGCGACGAGCAGTACTTC. Residues: CASSLAGVRPGLRDEQYF.